These T cell receptor beta chains were read from a single sample in a study of blood T cell repertoires in COVID-19. TCRdb keeps only in-frame clones here, not all; method: immunoSEQ multiplex PCR. The top ten clones hold around 10% of a sample with more than 85,000 clones, roughly 76% of them seen once. The specimen was peripheral blood. Source of these receptors: a woman in her sixties or seventies with acute or convalescent COVID-19. Each CDR3 is given with its conserved first and last residue.

J,V,CDR3
TRBJ1-6,TRBV19,CASSTPTGRNSPLHF
TRBJ1-4,TRBV19,CASSIGRTGNEKLFF
TRBJ2-7,TRBV19,CASSIDLGGYEQYF
TRBJ2-7,TRBV28,CASSLPGLAGVEQYF
TRBJ1-6,TRBV5-6,CASSLAGGHNSPLHF
TRBJ1-6,TRBV3-1/TRBV3-2,CASSAGRHNSPLHF
TRBJ1-1,TRBV30,CACARVNEAFF
TRBJ1-2,TRBV30,CAWTGLANYGYTF
TRBJ2-5,TRBV7-9,CASSLAVPTRETQYF
TRBJ1-4,TRBV5-1,CASSLDRGGRANEKLFF
TRBJ1-5,TRBV28,CASRFGGTNQPQHF
TRBJ2-7,TRBV9,CASSVGPSEGEQYF
TRBJ1-2,TRBV30,CAWGTNAGYTF
TRBJ2-2,TRBV3-1/TRBV3-2,CASSHLDRGRSGELFF
TRBJ2-3,TRBV7-3,CASSTGLAGASDTQYF
TRBJ1-1,TRBV19,CASSLTLTGGEAEAFF
TRBJ2-1,TRBV5-4,CASSLPGSGDNEQFF
TRBJ2-5,TRBV6-2/TRBV6-3,CASSYNDRVALETQYF
TRBJ2-1,TRBV7-3,CASSPSGLAGIGEQFF
TRBJ1-5,TRBV6-5,CASSLDSYSNQPQHF